These T cell receptor beta chains were read from a single sample in a study of cytomegalovirus exposure and HLA in healthy donors. Profiling relied on immunoSEQ multiplex PCR, and the TCRdb table lists in-frame clones only, not all of them. This sample carries about 82,000 clones, more than 50% of them seen once, and the ten largest clones take 15%. The sequencing sample was made of PBMCs. The receptors were gathered from a middle-aged woman in good health and CMV-seropositive. Each CDR3 is given with its conserved first and last residue. The order of the fields is V gene, J gene, D gene, clone size, CDR3 protein, CDR3 DNA. A D gene is named only where the DNA matches it firmly. Clone size appears in some rows only: once, few, many, or a class for an expanded clone.

>TRBV19|TRBJ2-7|TRBD1|.
CASSIDGTGGRYEQYF
TGTGCCAGTAGTATAGATGGGACAGGGGGCCGCTACGAGCAGTACTTC
>TRBV5-8|TRBJ1-5|TRBD1|.
CASSGRTGSNQPQHF
TGTGCCAGCAGCGGGAGGACAGGGAGCAATCAGCCCCAGCATTTT
>TRBV5-1|TRBJ2-7|.|.
CASSLGQGSYEQYF
TGCGCCAGCAGCTTGGGGCAGGGGTCCTACGAGCAGTACTTC
>TRBV2|TRBJ2-7|.|.
CASSDYRDTYEQYF
TGTGCCAGCAGTGACTATAGGGACACCTACGAGCAGTACTTC
>TRBV5-6|TRBJ2-2|TRBD1|.
CASSPDRMNTGELFF
TGTGCCAGCAGCCCGGACAGGATGAACACCGGGGAGCTGTTTTTT
>TRBV7-2|TRBJ1-2|.|once
CASSPPGQIKTRSYGYTF
TGTGCCAGCAGCCCGCCAGGGCAGATTAAAACAAGAAGCTATGGCTACACCTTC
>TRBV7-7|TRBJ2-7|TRBD1|once
CASSPSPQGSYEQYF
TGTGCCAGCAGCCCCTCCCCACAGGGGTCCTACGAGCAGTACTTC
>TRBV28|TRBJ2-7|TRBD2|once
CASSSTGLAVTYEQYF
TGTGCCAGCAGTTCAACTGGACTAGCGGTGACCTACGAGCAGTACTTC
>TRBV15|TRBJ1-5|.|.
CATSKGGWRGTFQPQHF
TGTGCCACCAGCAAGGGAGGGTGGCGGGGGACTTTTCAGCCCCAGCATTTT
>TRBV28|TRBJ1-1|.|.
CASSAPGGRSTEAFF
TGTGCCAGCAGTGCCCCGGGGGGCAGGAGCACTGAAGCTTTCTTT
>TRBV28|TRBJ1-3|.|.
CASSFGGGSGNTIYF
TGTGCCAGCAGTTTTGGGGGCGGGTCTGGAAACACCATATATTTT
>TRBV7-2|TRBJ1-4|TRBD1|.
CASSRRDRNEKLFF
TGTGCCAGCAGCCGCCGGGACAGAAATGAAAAACTGTTTTTT
>TRBV6-5|TRBJ2-7|.|.
CASSYSGQPYEQYF
TGTGCCAGCAGTTACTCGGGGCAGCCCTACGAGCAGTACTTC
>TRBV6-5|TRBJ1-1|.|.
CASRRSTEAFF
TGTGCCAGCCGAAGGAGCACTGAAGCTTTCTTT
>TRBV28|TRBJ2-7|TRBD2|.
CASSYSGTSTTYEQYF
TGTGCCAGCAGCTATAGCGGGACTAGTACTACCTACGAGCAGTACTTC
>TRBV18|TRBJ1-3|.|.
CASSPQQGGNTIYF
TGTGCCAGCTCACCACAACAGGGAGGAAACACCATATATTTT
>TRBV7-7|TRBJ1-3|TRBD1|.
CASSPQTGFLGNTIYF
TGTGCCAGCAGCCCCCAGACAGGGTTCCTTGGAAACACCATATATTTT
>TRBV2|TRBJ2-1|.|.
CASSPPGSYNEQFF
TGTGCCAGCAGTCCGCCAGGGTCCTACAATGAGCAGTTCTTC
>TRBV19|TRBJ1-1|TRBD1|.
CASSGDRGEAFF
TGTGCCAGTAGTGGGGACAGGGGTGAAGCTTTCTTT
>TRBV27|TRBJ2-7|TRBD2|once
CASSLLSGSGLYEQYF
TGTGCCAGCAGTTTATTAAGCGGGAGTGGCCTGTACGAGCAGTACTTC